Below are 22 T cell receptor beta chains sequenced from a single sample in a study of cytomegalovirus exposure and HLA in healthy donors. The primer mix had 60 Vbeta and 13 Jbeta primers. Profiled with immunoSEQ multiplex PCR; TCRdb holds only in-frame clones, not every one. The data show about 98,000 clones, 77% seen once. Sequenced sample: PBMCs. The origin of the receptors is a male donor in good health and CMV-seropositive.

The gene calls are TRBV28 and TRBJ1-2; D is perhaps TRBD1 (6 bases). Trimming removed 8 bases at V and 7 bases at J, with 17 bases between. This CDR3 spans 13 amino acids. Germline V CDR1 and CDR2: MDHEN, SYDVKM. The CDR3 bases are TGTGCCAGCGGTATACAGGGATCCTTTGGCTACACCTTC. Translated: CASGIQGSFGYTF.

The V gene is TRBV7-2, the J gene TRBJ2-7, with a weak D call TRBD2 (6 bases). With 6 bases removed from V and 1 base from J, the gap between germline ends came to 10 bases. CDR1 SGHTA and CDR2 FQGNSA come from the germline V gene. This CDR3 is 13 amino acids long. This chain's CDR3 is CASREGRSYEQYF. The CDR3 DNA sequence: TGTGCCAGCAGGGAGGGGCGGTCCTACGAGCAGTACTTC.

This clone was detected only a few times. This chain uses TRBV10-3 with TRBJ2-3, with 8 bases aligning to TRBD2. Germline V gene lookup returns CDR1 ENHRY and CDR2 SYGVKD. This CDR3 is built from 13 residues. V shed 11 bases and J 5 bases; nucleotides not matched to a gene: 9. The CDR3 DNA is TGTGCCGGCAAGGGAGCGGGAGAAGATACGCAGTATTTT. This gives the protein CAGKGAGEDTQYF.

This clone was counted only a few times. In nucleotides, the CDR3 is TGTGCCAGCAGCTTGGATAGGACTAGCTCCTACAATGAGCAGTTCTTC. It encodes CASSLDRTSSYNEQFF. V is TRBV5-8 and J is TRBJ2-1; 7 positions agree with TRBD2. This CDR3 has 16 amino acids. Germline V lookup: CDR1 SGHTS, CDR2 YDEGEE. The ends lost 0 bases at V and 0 bases at J; junction bases unmatched: 3.

The chain employs TRBV9 and TRBJ1-1; unclear D gene. Germline loops: CDR1 SGDLS, CDR2 YYNGEE. V was clipped by 0 bases and J by 9 bases, with 12 bases between them. The length of the CDR3 is 13 residues. The CDR3 sequence: CASSVAEGAQAFF. The CDR3 nucleotides are TGTGCCAGCAGCGTAGCCGAGGGCGCCCAAGCTTTCTTT.

The rearrangement links TRBV2 to TRBJ2-2; 8 nucleotides line up with TRBD2. The CDR3 sequence is 16 residues long. The V segment lost 2 bases and the J segment 1 base; nucleotides outside the gene matches: 3. Germline V gives CDR1 SNHLY, CDR2 FYNNEI. The CDR3 here is CASSERLALNTGELFF. CDR3 coding DNA: TGTGCCAGCAGTGAACGACTAGCGTTGAACACCGGGGAGCTGTTTTTT.

The DNA of the CDR3 is TGTGCCAGCAGCTTAAATCACCGGGGAATAGAGCAGTTCTTC. It yields the protein CASSLNHRGIEQFF. The V gene is TRBV7-2, the J gene TRBJ2-1; D might be TRBD2 (5 bases). V lost 2 bases, J lost 10 bases, and 15 bases lay in between. Germline values: CDR1 SGHTA, CDR2 FQGNSA. CDR3 length: 14 amino acids.

The V and J genes are TRBV11-2 and TRBJ2-2; D ambiguous. The V and J ends lost 1 base and 3 bases respectively, with 12 bases between them. There are 16 residues in the CDR3. The germline gives CDR1 SGHAT, CDR2 FQNNGV. The CDR3 DNA sequence: TGTGCCAGCAGCTTAGTTCTCAACACCTACACCGGGGAGCTGTTTTTT. Translation: CASSLVLNTYTGELFF. The variable domain in full, completed from reference TRBV11-2 and TRBJ2-2, reads EAGVAQSPRYKIIEKRQSVAFWCNPISGHATLYWYQQILGQGPKLLIQFQNNGVVDDSQLPKDRFSAERLKGVDSTLKIQPAKLEDSAVYLCASSLVLNTYTGELFFGEGSRLTVL.

The V and J genes are TRBV5-1 and TRBJ2-7; no firm D call. CDR3 length: 15 residues. Per germline, CDR1 SGHRS and CDR2 YFSETQ. The V end was cut by 0 bases, the J end by 5 bases, with 15 bases between. CDR3 DNA sequence: TGCGCCAGCAGCTTGGCCGCGCCCACGGAGAACGAGCAGTACTTC. Its translation is CASSLAAPTENEQYF.

The chain recombines TRBV7-2 with TRBJ2-7, with TRBD2 matching 15 bases. The germline gives CDR1 SGHTA, CDR2 FQGNSA. This CDR3 contains 15 residues. V lost 4 bases, J lost 4 bases, and 2 bases stayed unmatched. CDR3 region: CASSSGTSGGYEQYF. CDR3 in DNA: TGTGCCAGCAGCTCCGGGACTAGCGGGGGGTACGAGCAGTACTTC.

This rearrangement joins TRBV10-3 to TRBJ2-2; possible D gene TRBD2, 6 bases. The germline V gene has CDR1 ENHRY and CDR2 SYGVKD. The CDR3 is 16 residues long. Trimming cost V 2 bases and J 0 bases, with 10 bases left between them. The CDR3 region is CAISERGGANTGELFF. The CDR3, as DNA: TGTGCCATCAGTGAGAGAGGAGGGGCGAACACCGGGGAGCTGTTTTTT.

V is TRBV4-2 and J is TRBJ2-1; 11 nucleotides agree with TRBD2. Germline V gene sequence: CDR1 LGHNA, CDR2 YNFKEQ. The V gene end was trimmed by 6 bases and the J gene end by 7 bases; junction bases not matched to a gene: 11. The CDR3 totals 16 residues. CDR3 in amino acids: CASSFSGRDVGNEQFF. The CDR3 DNA reads as TGTGCCAGCAGTTTTAGCGGGAGGGATGTGGGTAATGAGCAGTTCTTC.

The chain carries TRBV5-1 and TRBJ1-3, with a possible D match to TRBD1 (6 bases). CDR3 length: 14 residues. Germline V gives CDR1 SGHRS, CDR2 YFSETQ. V lost 0 bases to trimming and J lost 6 bases, with 10 bases between them. CDR3 coding DNA: TGCGCCAGCAGCTTGGGGGGGGGCGAAAACACCATATATTTT. It codes for CASSLGGGENTIYF.

The gene calls are TRBV30 and TRBJ1-4; D unclear. With 1 base removed from V and 5 bases from J, the gap between germline ends came to 8 bases. Germline CDR1 GTSNPN, CDR2 SVGIG (reference sequence). This CDR3 comprises 13 residues. This CDR3 is CAWSARINEKLFF. The CDR3 DNA sequence: TGTGCCTGGAGTGCGAGAATAAATGAAAAACTGTTTTTT.

This clone was seen a few times. The rearrangement links TRBV7-2 to TRBJ1-2, with TRBD1 matching over 8 bases. CDR3 size: 13 residues. V trimming: 5 bases; J trimming: 7 bases; junction bases outside the gene matches: 6. The germline V gene encodes CDR1 SGHTA and CDR2 FQGNSA. This chain's CDR3 is CASSARQGLGYTF. CDR3 nucleotide sequence: TGTGCCAGCAGCGCCCGACAGGGGCTTGGCTACACCTTC.

V and J are TRBV18 and TRBJ1-5, with 9 bases that match TRBD1. There are 15 residues in the CDR3. Trimming took 6 bases from V and 2 from J; bases not matched to a gene: 5. CDR1 KGHSH and CDR2 LQKENI come from the germline V gene. The CDR3 nucleotides are TGTGCCAGCTCCCAGGACAGGGGAGGCAATCAGCCCCAGCATTTT. Protein: CASSQDRGGNQPQHF.

The rearrangement uses TRBV5-6 and TRBJ1-4; 7 bases match TRBD1. CDR3 length: 16 amino acids. Per the germline V gene, CDR1 is SGHDT and CDR2 is YYEEEE. With V trimmed by 5 bases and J by 4 bases, 11 bases remained unmatched. The CDR3 region has the DNA TGTGCCAGCAGTCGAACCGGGGCAGGGGGTAATGAAAAACTGTTTTTT. Its translation is CASSRTGAGGNEKLFF.

This chain joins TRBV5-4 and TRBJ2-3; 8 nucleotides agree with TRBD2. With 0 bases clipped from V and 0 bases from J, the junction kept 0 bases outside the gene matches. The CDR3 is 15 amino acids. Germline V gene sequence: CDR1 SGHNT, CDR2 YYREEE (reference sequence). CDR3 nucleotide sequence: TGTGCCAGCAGCTTGGAGCGGGGGAGCACAGATACGCAGTATTTT. Its translation: CASSLERGSTDTQYF.

The chain carries TRBV27 and TRBJ2-1; TRBD1 aligns across 10 bases. Unmatched junction bases numbered 13, after V lost 5 bases and J lost 15 bases. CDR3 length: 14 amino acids. Germline CDR1 is MNHEY and CDR2 is SMNVEV (reference sequence). Here the CDR3 DNA reads TGTGCCAGCAGTATCAACACCGACAGGGGGCACCCGTTCTTC. Its translation is CASSINTDRGHPFF.

The J gene is TRBJ1-4, the V gene TRBV18; a possible D gene is TRBD1 (5 bases). The V end lost 5 bases, the J end lost 2 bases, and 12 bases lay between the germline ends. The CDR3 length is 15 residues. Per the germline V gene, CDR1 is KGHSH and CDR2 is LQKENI. CDR3 sequence (DNA): TGTGCCAGCTCAACTGACAGACCTACTAATGAAAAACTGTTTTTT. The encoded protein is CASSTDRPTNEKLFF.

This clone was detected a few times. The chain links TRBV5-1 to TRBJ2-6, with 7 bases lining up with TRBD1. Germline V CDR1 and CDR2: SGHRS, YFSETQ. V lost 0 bases to trimming and J lost 0 bases; unmatched junction nucleotides: 3. This CDR3 spans 17 amino acids. The CDR3 is CASSLVSGGSGANVLTF. For the CDR3, the DNA is TGCGCCAGCAGCTTGGTTTCAGGGGGCTCTGGGGCCAACGTCCTGACTTTC.

The chain uses TRBV6-1 and TRBJ2-5; the match to TRBD2 covers 9 bases. Matching the DNA end better, TRBJ2-7 makes the J call doubtful. The CDR3 contains 17 residues. CDR1 and CDR2 (germline): MNHNS, SASEGT. DNA for the CDR3: TGTGCCAGCAGTGAAGCGCTTCTAGCGGGAAGGTCCTACGAGCAGTACTTC. Translating gives CASSEALLAGRSYEQYF.